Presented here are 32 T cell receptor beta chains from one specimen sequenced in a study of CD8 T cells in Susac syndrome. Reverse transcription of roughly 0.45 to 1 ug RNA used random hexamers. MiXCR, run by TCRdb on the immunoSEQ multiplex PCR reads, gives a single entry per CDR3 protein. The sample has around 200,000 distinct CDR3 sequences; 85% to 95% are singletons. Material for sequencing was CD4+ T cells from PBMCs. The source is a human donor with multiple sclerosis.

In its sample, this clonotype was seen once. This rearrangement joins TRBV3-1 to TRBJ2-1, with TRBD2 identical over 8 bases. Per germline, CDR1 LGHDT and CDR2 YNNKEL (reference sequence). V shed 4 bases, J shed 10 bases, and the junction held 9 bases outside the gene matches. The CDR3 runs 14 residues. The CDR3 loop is CASSPGGGPKEQFF. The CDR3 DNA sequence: TGTGCCAGCAGCCCCGGCGGGGGGCCCAAGGAGCAGTTCTTC.

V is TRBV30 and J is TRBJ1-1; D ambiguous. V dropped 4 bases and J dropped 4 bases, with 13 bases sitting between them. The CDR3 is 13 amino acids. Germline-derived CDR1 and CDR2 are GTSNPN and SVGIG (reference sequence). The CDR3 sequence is CAWTTAGGTEAFF. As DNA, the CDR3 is TGTGCCTGGACCACCGCTGGCGGCACTGAAGCTTTCTTT.

The CDR3 nucleotides are TGTGCCAGCCGGGATGAGGGGGGAAACTCCTACGAGCAGTACTTC. It specifies CASRDEGGNSYEQYF. The V and J genes are TRBV18 and TRBJ2-7; D is perhaps TRBD1 or TRBD2 (6 bases each). Germline-derived CDR1 and CDR2 are KGHSH and LQKENI. This CDR3 has 15 residues. Trimming pared 8 bases from V and 0 bases from J, leaving 17 bases between.

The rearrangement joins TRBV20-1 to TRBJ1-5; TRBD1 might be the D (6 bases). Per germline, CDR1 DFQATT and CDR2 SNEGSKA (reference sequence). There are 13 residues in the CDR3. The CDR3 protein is CSPAGGGLQPQHF. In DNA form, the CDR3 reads TGCAGCCCGGCGGGAGGGGGTCTTCAGCCCCAGCATTTT.

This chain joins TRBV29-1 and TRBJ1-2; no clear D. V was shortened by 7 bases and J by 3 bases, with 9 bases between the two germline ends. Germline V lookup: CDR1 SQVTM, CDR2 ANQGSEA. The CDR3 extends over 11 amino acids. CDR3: CSAGDDYGYTF. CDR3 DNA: TGCAGCGCTGGGGATGACTATGGCTACACCTTC.

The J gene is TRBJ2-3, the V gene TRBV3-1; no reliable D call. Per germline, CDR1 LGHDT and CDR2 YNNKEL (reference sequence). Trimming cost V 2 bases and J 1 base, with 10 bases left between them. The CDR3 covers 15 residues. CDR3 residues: CASSQSRLGTDTQYF. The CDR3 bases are TGTGCCAGCAGCCAAAGCCGGCTTGGCACAGATACGCAGTATTTT.

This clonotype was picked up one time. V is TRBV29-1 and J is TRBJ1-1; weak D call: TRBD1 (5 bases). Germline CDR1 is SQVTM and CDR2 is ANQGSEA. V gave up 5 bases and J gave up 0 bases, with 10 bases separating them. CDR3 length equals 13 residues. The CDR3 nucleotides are TGCAGCGTTCTGGGACTCTTGAACACTGAAGCTTTCTTT. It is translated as CSVLGLLNTEAFF. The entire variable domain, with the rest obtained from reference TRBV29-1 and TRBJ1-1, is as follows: SAVISQKPSRDICQRGTSLTIQCQVDSQVTMMFWYRQQPGQSLTLIATANQGSEATYESGFVIDKFPISRPNLTFSTLTVSNMSPEDSSIYLCSVLGLLNTEAFFGQGTRLTVV.

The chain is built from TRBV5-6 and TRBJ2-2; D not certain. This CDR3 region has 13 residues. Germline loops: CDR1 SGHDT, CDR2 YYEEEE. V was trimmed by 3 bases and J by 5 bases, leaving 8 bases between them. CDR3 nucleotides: TGTGCCAGCAGCTCGCCTAGAACCGGGGAGCTGTTTTTT. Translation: CASSSPRTGELFF.

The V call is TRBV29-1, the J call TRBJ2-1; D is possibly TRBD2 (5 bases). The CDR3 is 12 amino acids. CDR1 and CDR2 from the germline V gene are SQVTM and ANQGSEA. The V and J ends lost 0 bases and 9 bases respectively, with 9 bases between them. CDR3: CSVEDPGSEQFF. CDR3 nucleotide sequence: TGCAGCGTTGAAGACCCGGGGAGTGAGCAGTTCTTC.

The DNA for the CDR3 is TGTGCCAGCAGTTTGGGCCGTCTCGGGGAGCAGTATTTT. Protein product: CASSLGRLGEQYF. V usage is TRBV12-3 or TRBV12-4 and J usage is TRBJ2-3, with a tentative D call TRBD2 (5 bases). V was shortened by 3 bases and J by 11 bases, with 15 bases between the two germline ends. The CDR3 is 13 amino acids.

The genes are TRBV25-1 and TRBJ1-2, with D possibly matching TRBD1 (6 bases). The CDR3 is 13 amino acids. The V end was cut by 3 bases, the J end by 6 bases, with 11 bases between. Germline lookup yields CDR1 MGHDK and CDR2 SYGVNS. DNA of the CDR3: TGTGCCAGCAGTGACCGTTGGGACAATGGCTACACCTTC. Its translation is CASSDRWDNGYTF.

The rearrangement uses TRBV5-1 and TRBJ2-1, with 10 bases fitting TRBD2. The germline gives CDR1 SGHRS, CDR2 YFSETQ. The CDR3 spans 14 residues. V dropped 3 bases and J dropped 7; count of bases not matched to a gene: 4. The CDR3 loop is CASSSNSGGNEQFF. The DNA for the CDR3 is TGCGCCAGCAGCTCAAATAGCGGGGGGAATGAGCAGTTCTTC.

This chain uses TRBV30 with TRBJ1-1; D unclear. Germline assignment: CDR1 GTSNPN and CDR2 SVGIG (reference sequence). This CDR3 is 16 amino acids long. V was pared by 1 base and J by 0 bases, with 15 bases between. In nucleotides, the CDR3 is TGTGCCTGGAGTGCCCCCCGCGATGGATTGAACACTGAAGCTTTCTTT. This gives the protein CAWSAPRDGLNTEAFF.

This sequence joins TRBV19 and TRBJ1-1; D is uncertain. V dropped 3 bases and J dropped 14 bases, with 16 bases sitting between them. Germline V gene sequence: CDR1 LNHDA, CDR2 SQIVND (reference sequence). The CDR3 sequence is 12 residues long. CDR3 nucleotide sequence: TGTGCCAGTAGTATTGACGGTTGGAGATGGTTCTTT. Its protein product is CASSIDGWRWFF.

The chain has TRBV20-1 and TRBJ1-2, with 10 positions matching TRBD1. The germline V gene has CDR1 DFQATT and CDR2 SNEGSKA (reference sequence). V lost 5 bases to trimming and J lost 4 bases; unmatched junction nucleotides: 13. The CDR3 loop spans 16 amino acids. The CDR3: CSAASPGQGSIYGYTF. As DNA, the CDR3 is TGCAGTGCTGCGTCGCCGGGACAGGGGTCAATCTATGGCTACACCTTC.

The CDR3, as DNA: TGTGTAAGGGGTACAGCCACTGGGGCCAACGTCCTGACTTTC. It codes for CVRGTATGANVLTF. This chain connects TRBV2 to TRBJ2-6, with D possibly matching TRBD1 (5 bases). Per the germline V gene, CDR1 is SNHLY and CDR2 is FYNNEI. The CDR3 loop spans 14 amino acids.

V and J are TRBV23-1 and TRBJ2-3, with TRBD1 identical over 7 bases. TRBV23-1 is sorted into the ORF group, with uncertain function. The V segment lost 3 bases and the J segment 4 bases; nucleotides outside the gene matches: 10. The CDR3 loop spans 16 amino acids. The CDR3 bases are TGCGCCAGCAGTCACTCACCCGACAGGGCCGCAGATACGCAGTATTTT. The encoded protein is CASSHSPDRAADTQYF.

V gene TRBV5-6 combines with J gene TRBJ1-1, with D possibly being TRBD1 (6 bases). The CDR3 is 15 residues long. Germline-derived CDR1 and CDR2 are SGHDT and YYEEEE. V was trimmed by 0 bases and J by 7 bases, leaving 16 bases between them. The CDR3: CASSLVLLGGNEAFF. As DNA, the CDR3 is TGTGCCAGCAGCTTGGTTCTCTTGGGGGGCAATGAAGCTTTCTTT.

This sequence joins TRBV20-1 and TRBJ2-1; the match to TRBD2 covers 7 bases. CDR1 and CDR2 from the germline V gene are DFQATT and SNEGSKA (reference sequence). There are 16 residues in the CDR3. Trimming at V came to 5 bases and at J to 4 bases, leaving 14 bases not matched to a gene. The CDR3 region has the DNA TGCAGTGCTGCCCGACGACTTGGCGGGGGATACAATGAGCAGTTCTTC. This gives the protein CSAARRLGGGYNEQFF.

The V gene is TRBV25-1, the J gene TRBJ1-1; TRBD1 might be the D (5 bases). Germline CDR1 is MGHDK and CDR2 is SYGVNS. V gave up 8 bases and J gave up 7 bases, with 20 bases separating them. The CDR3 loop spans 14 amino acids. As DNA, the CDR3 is TGTGCCAGCTTTGAAGATGAGGGTAGGGGTGAAGCTTTCTTT. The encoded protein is CASFEDEGRGEAFF.

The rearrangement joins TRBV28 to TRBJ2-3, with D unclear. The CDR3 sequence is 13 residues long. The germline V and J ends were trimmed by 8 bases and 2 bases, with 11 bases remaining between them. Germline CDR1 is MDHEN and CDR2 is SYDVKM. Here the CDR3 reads CASSPPSTDTQYF. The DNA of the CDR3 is TGTGCCAGCTCACCACCCTCCACAGATACGCAGTATTTT. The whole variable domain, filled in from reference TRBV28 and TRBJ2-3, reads DVKVTQSSRYLVKRTGEKVFLECVQDMDHENMFWYRQDPGLGLRLIYFSYDVKMKEKGDIPEGYSVSREKKERFSLILESASTNQTSMYLCASSPPSTDTQYFGPGTRLTVL.

The CDR3 region is CSAGDRGYYQPQHF. In DNA form, the CDR3 reads TGCAGTGCGGGGGACAGGGGTTATTATCAGCCCCAGCATTTT. The rearrangement joins TRBV20-1 to TRBJ1-5, with 10 bases that match TRBD1. V lost 6 bases and J lost 5; bases outside the gene matches: 7. This CDR3 spans 14 amino acids. Looked up from germline, CDR1 is DFQATT and CDR2 is SNEGSKA (reference sequence).

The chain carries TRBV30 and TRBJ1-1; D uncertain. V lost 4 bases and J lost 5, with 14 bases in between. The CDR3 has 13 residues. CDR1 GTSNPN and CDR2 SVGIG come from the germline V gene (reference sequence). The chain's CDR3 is CAWISTPGTEAFF. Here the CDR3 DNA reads TGTGCCTGGATCTCAACCCCCGGGACTGAAGCTTTCTTT.

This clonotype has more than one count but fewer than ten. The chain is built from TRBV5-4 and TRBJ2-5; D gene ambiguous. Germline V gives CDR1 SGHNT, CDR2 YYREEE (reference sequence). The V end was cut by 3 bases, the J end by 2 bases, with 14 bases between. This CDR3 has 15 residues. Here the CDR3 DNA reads TGTGCCAGCAGCTCCGACCCGGGTCCACAAGAGACCCAGTACTTC. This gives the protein CASSSDPGPQETQYF.

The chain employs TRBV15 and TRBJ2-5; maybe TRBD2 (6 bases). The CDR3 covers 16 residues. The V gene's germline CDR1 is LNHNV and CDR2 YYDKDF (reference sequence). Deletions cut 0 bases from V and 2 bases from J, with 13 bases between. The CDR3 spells CATSRDWASAQETQYF. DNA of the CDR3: TGTGCCACCAGCAGAGATTGGGCTAGCGCACAAGAGACCCAGTACTTC.

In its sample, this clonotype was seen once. The CDR3 DNA sequence: TGTGCCAGCAGCCAAGTAGGCATTCAAGAGACCCAGTACTTC. Translation: CASSQVGIQETQYF. The V gene is TRBV14, the J gene TRBJ2-5; D call uncertain. The CDR3 loop spans 14 amino acids. CDR1 is SGHDN, CDR2 FVKESK, per germline. Trimming cost V 1 base and J 2 bases, with 8 bases left between them.

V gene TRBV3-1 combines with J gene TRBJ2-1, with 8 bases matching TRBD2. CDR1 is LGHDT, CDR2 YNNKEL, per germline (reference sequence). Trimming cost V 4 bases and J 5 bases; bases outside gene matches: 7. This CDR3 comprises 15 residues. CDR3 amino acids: CASSPGVAGHNEQFF. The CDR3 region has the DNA TGTGCCAGCAGCCCCGGGGTAGCGGGGCACAATGAGCAGTTCTTC.

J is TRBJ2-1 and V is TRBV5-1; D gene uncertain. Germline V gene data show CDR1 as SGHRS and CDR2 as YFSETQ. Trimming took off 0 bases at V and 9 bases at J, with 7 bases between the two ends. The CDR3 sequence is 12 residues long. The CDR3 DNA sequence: TGCGCCAGCAGCTTGGAAGGCCGTGAGCAGTTCTTC. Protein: CASSLEGREQFF.

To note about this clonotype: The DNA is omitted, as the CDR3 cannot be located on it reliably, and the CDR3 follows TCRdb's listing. This chain's CDR3 is CSVGEGAGGGYGFF. V usage is TRBV29-1 and J usage is TRBJ1-1. The CDR3 comprises 14 residues, both ends counted. Germline V gene data show CDR1 as SQVTM and CDR2 as ANQGSEA.

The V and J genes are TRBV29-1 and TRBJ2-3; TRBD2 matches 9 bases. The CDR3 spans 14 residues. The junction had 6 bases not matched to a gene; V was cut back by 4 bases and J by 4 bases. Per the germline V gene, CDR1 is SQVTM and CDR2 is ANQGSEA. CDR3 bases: TGCAGCGTTGGGGGCGGGGGGGCCGCAGATACGCAGTATTTT. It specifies CSVGGGGAADTQYF.

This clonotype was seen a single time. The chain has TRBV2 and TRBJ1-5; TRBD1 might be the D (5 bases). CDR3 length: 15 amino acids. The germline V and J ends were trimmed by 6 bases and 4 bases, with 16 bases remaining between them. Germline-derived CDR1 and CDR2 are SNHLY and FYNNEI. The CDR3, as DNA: TGTGCCAGCAGCGGGCGGACCGGGGGGAATCAGCCCCAGCATTTT. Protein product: CASSGRTGGNQPQHF.

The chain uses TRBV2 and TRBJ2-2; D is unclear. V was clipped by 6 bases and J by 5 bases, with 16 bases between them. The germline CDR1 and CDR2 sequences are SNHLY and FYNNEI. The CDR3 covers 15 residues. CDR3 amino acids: CASRRQLDSTGELFF. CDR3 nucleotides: TGTGCCAGCAGACGACAATTAGACTCGACCGGGGAGCTGTTTTTT.